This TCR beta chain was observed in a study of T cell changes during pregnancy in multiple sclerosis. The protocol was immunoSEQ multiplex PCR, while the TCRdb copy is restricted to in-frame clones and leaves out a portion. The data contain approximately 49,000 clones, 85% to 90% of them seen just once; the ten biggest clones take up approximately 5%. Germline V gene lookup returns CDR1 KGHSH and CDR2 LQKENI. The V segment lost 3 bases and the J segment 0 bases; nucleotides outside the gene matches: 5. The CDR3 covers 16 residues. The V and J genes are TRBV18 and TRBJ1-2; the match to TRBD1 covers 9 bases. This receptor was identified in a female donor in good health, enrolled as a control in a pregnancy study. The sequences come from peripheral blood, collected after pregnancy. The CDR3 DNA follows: TGTGCCAGCTCACCGTTACAGGGGGCGACTAACTATGGCTACACCTTC. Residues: CASSPLQGATNYGYTF.